The entry below describes one TCR beta chain. Its antigen remains unidentified. Base qualities are not at hand, and no much larger clone is one base apart. The data derive from a study of blood T cell repertoires in COVID-19 (dated by TCRdb to 2018 to 2021). As for the study more broadly: Samples from collaborators originated in the United States, Italy and Spain and spanned both the acute and convalescent phases of COVID-19. The repertoires were made available in a free public database intended to serve as a resource for research on the immune response to SARS-CoV-2. Deeply sampled blood TCRbeta repertoires from subjects exposed to, actively infected with, or recovered from COVID-19 were included in the dataset. Samples came from the ongoing ImmuneRACE study (first 160 participants) plus 1,254 subjects from 6 global collaborators. Where available, HLA class I and class II types were obtained from metadata supplied by the sample provider rather than from assay-based typing. The prospective study material was composed of cDNA or gDNA derived from T cells, B-cell-depleted T cells, or PBMCs. Sample metadata almost always included a de-identified subject ID, COVID-19 status, age in years and sex.

In Seattle, one collaborating source enrolled patients while the infection was active and tracked those patients longitudinally over the course of disease. Each collaborating institution followed its own protocols to collect whole blood in K2EDTA tubes. Collaborator samples were shipped for TCRbeta analysis as frozen whole blood, isolated PBMCs, or DNA extracted from either sample type. The immunoSEQ Assay, a bias-controlled multiplex PCR, was used to amplify TCRbeta CDR3 regions from genomic DNA. As for the authors' bioinformatics: The number of nucleated cells in each sample was estimated from the amplification of reference gene primers within the assay. To quantify the absolute abundance of each unique TCRbeta CDR3 rearrangement, sequence reads were collapsed and filtered. For each sample, productive Simpson clonality was calculated by taking the square root of Simpson's diversity index across productive rearrangements. In its TCRdb copy, this immuneACCESS table keeps in-frame sequences only and misses some clones. Where compared with another copy, unresolved V genes explain less than half of these, and the others have no known cause. The V and J calls and clone size come from that table; D and trimming were worked out from the DNA. In this sample the table shows some 290,000 clones, just under 90% of which occur a single time. The top ten constitute approximately 12% of the sample.

The germline V gene sets CDR1 to SQVTM and CDR2 to ANQGSEA. The CDR3 sequence holds 13 residues, the cysteine and phenylalanine included. Left in the record is the CDR3 DNA by itself, 39 bases read in frame from the first base. The junction shows trimming of 7 bases on V and 4 bases on J, plus 13 bases between the germline ends. Findings and caveats that apply to the study as a whole: The quantity of clinical and demographic metadata differed by source and by participant and was supplied without curation.

Source material: peripheral blood. The TCR comes from a woman in her 30s with COVID-19, enrolled during active disease. This chain is built from TRBV29-1 and TRBJ2-2, with the D gene not clear enough to name. The DNA sequence is TGCAGCGCCTTAAGAGACTTCACCGGGGAGCTGTTTTTT. This codes for CSALRDFTGELFF.